Listed below are T cell receptor beta chains from one sample, sequenced in a study of T cells after yellow fever vaccination. TCRdb reanalysed the 5' RACE reads using MiXCR and keeps one entry per CDR3 protein. The data contain over 250,000 distinct CDR3 sequences, about 5% of them singletons. The material sequenced was CD4+ T cells sorted from PBMCs, taken on the day of the yellow fever booster vaccination. Receptors originate from a man between 18 and 35 years old who received the YFV17D yellow fever vaccine. Both conserved end residues are part of each CDR3. D genes are given only for firm matches. The size of a clone is reported for some rows only, either as once, few or many, or as a class for expanded clones.

V: TRBV6-6; D: NA; J: TRBJ2-1; size: few; DNA: TGTGCCAGCAGTTACTTGTCGACTAGCTCCTACAATGAGCAGTTCTTC; CDR3: CASSYLSTSSYNEQFF
V: TRBV5-1; D: NA; J: TRBJ2-2; size: many; DNA: TGCGCCAGAACCTTCAGGGCGGCGAACACCGGGGAGCTGTTTTTT; CDR3: CARTFRAANTGELFF
V: TRBV18; D: NA; J: TRBJ1-6; size: many; DNA: TGTGCCAGCTCGAGTGCGTCTACCAATTCACCCCTCCACTTT; CDR3: CASSSASTNSPLHF
V: TRBV5-1; D: NA; J: TRBJ2-3; size: many; DNA: TGCGCCAGCAGCTTGAGGGGACGCACAGATACGCAGTATTTT; CDR3: CASSLRGRTDTQYF
V: TRBV7-2; D: NA; J: TRBJ2-5; size: many; DNA: TGTGCCAGCACCTCCCGTCGGGGGCCCCAAGAGACCCAGTACTTC; CDR3: CASTSRRGPQETQYF
V: TRBV4-2; D: TRBD2; J: TRBJ2-2; size: NA; DNA: TGTGCCAGCAGCCAAGTCGGGCTAGCGGGGGGGAGCGGAACCGGGGAGCTGTTTTTT; CDR3: CASSQVGLAGGSGTGELFF
V: TRBV4-1; D: NA; J: TRBJ2-5; size: many; DNA: TGCGCCAGCAGCCAACACGTGGCAGGGGGAGGAGAGACCCAGTACTTC; CDR3: CASSQHVAGGGETQYF
V: TRBV20-1; D: TRBD2; J: TRBJ2-3; size: NA; DNA: TGCAGTGCTAGAGATCCAAGCGGGGGGACAGATACGCAGTATTTT; CDR3: CSARDPSGGTDTQYF
V: TRBV18; D: NA; J: TRBJ1-1; size: NA; DNA: TGTGCCAGCTCCTCCGGGTCCATGAACACTGAAGCTTTCTTT; CDR3: CASSSGSMNTEAFF
V: TRBV11-2; D: NA; J: TRBJ1-1; size: NA; DNA: TGTGCCAGCAGCTTAAGGGGGGGGCGCATCATGAACACTGAAGCTTTCTTT; CDR3: CASSLRGGRIMNTEAFF
V: TRBV20-1; D: TRBD2; J: TRBJ2-3; size: NA; DNA: TGCAGTGCTAGACTTCTGACTAGCAATACGCAGTATTTT; CDR3: CSARLLTSNTQYF
V: TRBV6-2/TRBV6-3; D: NA; J: TRBJ2-2; size: many; DNA: TGTGCCAGCAGTTACAGGGGGATTGTTTCCGGGGAGCTGTTTTTT; CDR3: CASSYRGIVSGELFF
V: TRBV4-2; D: NA; J: TRBJ1-5; size: many; DNA: TGTGCCAGCAGCCAAGACGAACAGGGTTTGTTTCAGCCCCAGCATTTT; CDR3: CASSQDEQGLFQPQHF
V: TRBV6-2/TRBV6-3; D: NA; J: TRBJ2-1; size: few; DNA: TGTGCCAGCAGTACCCCCGACGCCGCGGGCGATGAGCAGTTCTTC; CDR3: CASSTPDAAGDEQFF
V: TRBV20-1; D: TRBD1; J: TRBJ1-1; size: few; DNA: TGCAGTGCCGGCCAGGGGGGCATGAACACTGAAGCTTTCTTT; CDR3: CSAGQGGMNTEAFF
V: TRBV2; D: NA; J: TRBJ1-1; size: many; DNA: TGTGCCAGCAGTAGGGGTGGAGGCACTGAAGCTTTCTTT; CDR3: CASSRGGGTEAFF
V: TRBV18; D: NA; J: TRBJ2-3; size: NA; DNA: TGTGCCAGCTCACCCTCTAGCCCAGATACGCAGTATTTT; CDR3: CASSPSSPDTQYF
V: TRBV7-9; D: NA; J: TRBJ1-2; size: few; DNA: TGTGCCAGCAGCTTAGAACAGGAAGAAGGCTACACCTTC; CDR3: CASSLEQEEGYTF
V: TRBV10-3; D: NA; J: TRBJ2-7; size: many; DNA: TGTGCCATCAATGGGTACAGGGAGAACGAGCAGTACTTC; CDR3: CAINGYRENEQYF
V: TRBV24-1; D: NA; J: TRBJ2-5; size: few; DNA: TGTGCCACCAGTGATCCGGGGACGGAGACCCAGTACTTC; CDR3: CATSDPGTETQYF
V: TRBV4-3; D: TRBD2; J: TRBJ2-5; size: many; DNA: TGCGCCAGCAGCCAAGGGTCCGGGACTAACTTGGAGACCCAGTACTTC; CDR3: CASSQGSGTNLETQYF
V: TRBV11-2; D: TRBD2; J: TRBJ2-1; size: many; DNA: TGTGCCAGCAGCTCCGTAGCGGGGGCCTACTACAATGAGCAGTTCTTC; CDR3: CASSSVAGAYYNEQFF
V: TRBV3-1; D: TRBD1; J: TRBJ2-4; size: NA; DNA: TGTGCCAGCGGAAAGACAGGGGGAAACATTCAGTACTTC; CDR3: CASGKTGGNIQYF
V: TRBV7-8; D: NA; J: TRBJ1-5; size: many; DNA: TGTGCCAGCAGCCTGGGACCGGGCTTGGGTCAGCCCCAGCATTTT; CDR3: CASSLGPGLGQPQHF
V: TRBV10-3; D: TRBD1; J: TRBJ2-3; size: many; DNA: TGTGCCATCAGGGGGGCGACAGGGGAGACAGATACGCAGTATTTT; CDR3: CAIRGATGETDTQYF
V: TRBV20-1; D: NA; J: TRBJ1-2; size: NA; DNA: TGCAGTGCTAGAAGGTCCGGGAGCTTCTATGGCTACACCTTC; CDR3: CSARRSGSFYGYTF
V: TRBV29-1; D: NA; J: TRBJ1-2; size: few; DNA: TGCAGCGTTTGGTTTCAGGCGTTCCCCCCCTATGGCTACACCTTC; CDR3: CSVWFQAFPPYGYTF
V: TRBV29-1; D: NA; J: TRBJ1-1; size: NA; DNA: TGCAGCGTTCGGGGAATCATGAACACTGAAGCTTTCTTT; CDR3: CSVRGIMNTEAFF
V: TRBV20-1; D: TRBD1; J: TRBJ1-5; size: NA; DNA: TGCAGTGCTGGACAGGGGCCCTTGGGGCCCCAGCATTTT; CDR3: CSAGQGPLGPQHF
V: TRBV7-2; D: TRBD2; J: TRBJ2-5; size: NA; DNA: TGTGCCAGCAGCTTAGGAGTAGCGGGGGGTCAAGAGACCCAGTACTTC; CDR3: CASSLGVAGGQETQYF
V: TRBV18; D: NA; J: TRBJ2-4; size: NA; DNA: TGTGCCAGCTCACCAGGAGACAGCAACATTCAGTACTTC; CDR3: CASSPGDSNIQYF
V: TRBV3-1; D: NA; J: TRBJ1-6; size: NA; DNA: TGTGCCAGCAGCCTACCGGATTCACCCCTCCACTTT; CDR3: CASSLPDSPLHF
V: TRBV30; D: NA; J: TRBJ2-7; size: NA; DNA: TGTGCCTGGAGTGTATTGCCAGTCCTTTCCTACGAGCAGTACTTC; CDR3: CAWSVLPVLSYEQYF
V: TRBV19; D: TRBD1; J: TRBJ1-6; size: few; DNA: TGTGCCAGCGGACAGGGATGGTATCCCCTCCACTTT; CDR3: CASGQGWYPLHF
V: TRBV7-2; D: NA; J: TRBJ2-2; size: many; DNA: TGTGCCAGCAGCTTGGCAGGGGGGGAGCTGTTTTTT; CDR3: CASSLAGGELFF
V: TRBV5-1; D: TRBD1; J: TRBJ1-2; size: NA; DNA: TGCGCCAGCAGCCCGGGAGTCGGGACAGGGGGTAACTATGGCTACACCTTC; CDR3: CASSPGVGTGGNYGYTF
V: TRBV29-1; D: NA; J: TRBJ1-5; size: many; DNA: TGCAGCGTTGGTGATGGGTTGCTCGGCAATCAGCCCCAGCATTTT; CDR3: CSVGDGLLGNQPQHF
V: TRBV7-6; D: NA; J: TRBJ1-4; size: few; DNA: TGTGCCAGCGGAAAGGGGGGACGGGAAAAACTGTTTTTT; CDR3: CASGKGGREKLFF
V: TRBV7-8; D: TRBD1; J: TRBJ2-5; size: NA; DNA: TGTGCCAGCAGCTTAGCGCCTCGGACAGGGCGGGAGACCCAGTACTTC; CDR3: CASSLAPRTGRETQYF
V: TRBV4-1; D: TRBD2; J: TRBJ2-1; size: NA; DNA: TGCGCCAGCAGCCAAAGCGGGGTGAACAATGAGCAGTTCTTC; CDR3: CASSQSGVNNEQFF
V: TRBV30; D: NA; J: TRBJ1-2; size: NA; DNA: TGTGCCTGGAGTGTCGGGGGCGGCTATGGCTACACCTTC; CDR3: CAWSVGGGYGYTF
V: TRBV29-1; D: NA; J: TRBJ1-2; size: few; DNA: TGCAGCGTTGATGACAGGCCTCCCACCTTC; CDR3: CSVDDRPPTF
V: TRBV9; D: NA; J: TRBJ1-5; size: NA; DNA: TGTGCCAGCAGCGTAGACCATGGTCAGCCCCAGCATTTT; CDR3: CASSVDHGQPQHF
V: TRBV2; D: NA; J: TRBJ2-7; size: NA; DNA: TGTGCCAGCAGGGTAGACAGTTCCTACGAGCAGTACTTC; CDR3: CASRVDSSYEQYF
V: TRBV11-2; D: NA; J: TRBJ2-1; size: many; DNA: TGTGCCAGCAGCTTGGAAGGGGCCGCACTCTTC; CDR3: CASSLEGAALF